The present entry profiles one T cell receptor beta chain with its context. This clone was counted at least ten times. Its antigen target is currently unknown. One base away there is no much larger clone; base qualities are not given. The sample carries other DNA sequences with the same CDR3. CDR1 and CDR2 are drawn from the germline V gene: SQVTM, ANQGSEA. From the cysteine through the phenylalanine, the CDR3 covers 14 amino acids. Kept here is only the CDR3 DNA, which spans 42 bases and is read in frame from base 1. Trimming removed 0 bases from V and 2 bases from J, leaving 11 bases between the germline ends. Before undergoing thyroid surgery, none of the patients had been given any kind of treatment. The study retrospectively analysed patient clinical samples collected from the early 2010s to the late 2010s using T-cell receptor beta sequencing. Library method: PCR. Sequencing relied on an Illumina HiSeq 4000. The TCR beta-chain CDR3 region of each patient was profiled by high-throughput sequencing. Per the source publication's procedure: CDR3 differences across clinicopathological groups were used to build a classifier for discriminating distant-metastatic papillary thyroid cancer patients. The Shannon index was used to assess repertoire diversity, and the Morisita-Horn index was used to assess tumor-blood repertoire similarity. TCRdb itself trimmed the public reads at Q25 with fastp, ran MiXCR and retained productive beta chains. These V and J calls rely on TCRdb rather than the paper's analysis. The sample table records roughly 12,000 clones; over 20% of these occur just once. Of the sample, approximately 15% is held by the ten largest clones.

This sample was taken from a study of metastatic and nonmetastatic thyroid tumors (dated by TCRdb to the early 2020s). In terms of the full investigation: Repertoires from peripheral blood and from tumor or nodule tissue samples of malignant and benign thyroid patients were compared. Results the study describes overall, beyond this receptor: In both blood and tumor samples, malignant tumors were reported to have significantly higher TCR beta diversity than benign nodules.

What was sequenced was adjacent normal tissue. Recombination joined TRBV29-1 with TRBJ2-7, with an unclear D gene assignment. The receptor comes from a female donor with papillary thyroid cancer or a benign thyroid nodule (not recorded which). Some clones in this sample may be carry-over from other donors' samples. The DNA reads TGCAGCGTTGAAGATTTGGAGAGGCCCTACGAGCAGTACTTC. The resulting protein is CSVEDLERPYEQYF.